The subject of this entry is one TCR beta chain. Germline CDR1 reads MNHEY; CDR2 reads SVGAGI. The CDR3 runs to 12 residues. Trimming removed 8 bases at V and 2 bases at J, with 7 bases between. The entry originates in a study of Ad26.COV2.S vaccination and SARS-CoV-2 variants. Study-level information: Trial arm assignment for the donor was COV1001 Ad26.COV2.S. The study gave Ad26.COV2.S intramuscularly, once or twice 56 days apart.

Only in-frame clones appear in the TCRdb table, and some are missing; sequencing was by immunoSEQ multiplex PCR. The sample contains just under 250,000 clones, around nine tenths of which appear only once. Treatment given: around 19 received Ad26.COV2.S at low or high dose, single or two shots; 5 received placebo; per-sample allocation not given. Vaccine and placebo recipients were sampled on day 63 after the first injection. The starting material was peripheral blood, obtained in a trial of Ad26.COV2.S vaccine versus placebo. The clonotype was recovered from a person aged 18-60 years who received the Ad26.COV2.S COVID-19 vaccine or a placebo. V gene TRBV6-5 combines with J gene TRBJ1-5, with D maybe TRBD1 (5 bases). DNA of the CDR3: TGTGCCAGCTTGGGGGGCAATCAGCCCCAGCATTTT. Protein product: CASLGGNQPQHF.